Following are 26 T cell receptor beta chains from one sample sequenced in a study of blood T cells in healthy people across ages. The second PCR ran about 6 to 11 cycles with a sample-barcoded 5' primer and J-beta primers. Using its own MiXCR run on the 5' RACE reads, TCRdb lists one record per CDR3 protein. The sample includes around 990,000 distinct CDR3 sequences, roughly two fifths seen only once; the top ten take roughly 13%. The sample comprised blood. The source of these receptors is a young man in good health.

In this sample, this clonotype turned up a few times. The chain employs TRBV12-3 or TRBV12-4 and TRBJ2-7; weak D call: TRBD1 (6 bases). The CDR3 is 14 residues long. Trimming removed 6 bases from V and 2 bases from J, with 14 bases in between. CDR3 DNA sequence: TGTGCCAGCAGCCCTGACAGGAATGCCTACGAGCAGTACTTC. This encodes CASSPDRNAYEQYF.

The J gene is TRBJ2-2, the V gene TRBV7-9; 7 nucleotides align to TRBD1. CDR1 SEHNR and CDR2 FQNEAQ come from the germline V gene (reference sequence). The CDR3 has 18 amino acids. Trimming removed 5 bases from V and 5 bases from J; junction bases left unmatched: 17. The chain's CDR3 is CASSVTPGPRGSTGELFF. In DNA form, the CDR3 reads TGTGCCAGCAGCGTAACACCTGGGCCCAGGGGGAGTACCGGGGAGCTGTTTTTT.

On this clonotype itself: One base away lies a much larger clone, so this may be a sequencing read error. The chain joins TRBV20-1 to TRBJ2-5, with D possibly matching TRBD2 (6 bases). This CDR3 region has 15 residues. The ends were cut back, 3 bases at V and 11 bases at J, with 25 bases in the middle. Germline CDR1 DFQATT, CDR2 SNEGSKA (reference sequence). As DNA, the CDR3 is TGCAGTGCTAGTGACTATAGCGGCCCTTCCTACGGGCAGTACTTC. Protein: CSASDYSGPSYGQYF.

The V gene is TRBV7-2, the J gene TRBJ2-1; D perhaps matches TRBD2 (5 bases). Germline V gene sequence: CDR1 SGHTA, CDR2 FQGNSA. CDR3 length: 15 amino acids. Trimming took off 2 bases at V and 10 bases at J, with 18 bases between the two ends. In nucleotides, the CDR3 is TGTGCCAGCAGCTTAATGACGGGAAGCTCCTACGAGCAGTTCTTC. Protein: CASSLMTGSSYEQFF.

The rearrangement links TRBV7-9 to TRBJ2-5; the match to TRBD2 covers 7 bases. V trimming: 4 bases; J trimming: 11 bases; junction bases outside the gene matches: 13. CDR3 size: 14 residues. The germline V gene has CDR1 SEHNR and CDR2 FQNEAQ (reference sequence). The CDR3 reads CASSSSRGVYEQYF. For the CDR3, the DNA is TGTGCCAGCAGCTCTAGCCGGGGGGTCTATGAGCAGTACTTC.

Regarding this clonotype: An end of the junction does not agree with germline; a read error may underlie this. This chain connects TRBV4-2 to TRBJ1-2; D gene uncertain. CDR1 and CDR2 (germline): LGHNA, YNFKEQ. The CDR3 is 15 residues long. DNA of the CDR3: TGTGCCAGTAGCCAAGTGGCAGCCCCTAACTATGGCTACACCTTC. Translation gives CASSQVAAPNYGYTF.

J is TRBJ2-5 and V is TRBV7-3; 9 nucleotides agree with TRBD1. From germline, CDR1 is SGHTA and CDR2 FQGTGA. There are 16 residues in the CDR3. V lost 5 bases and J lost 11; bases outside the gene matches: 18. The chain's CDR3 is CASSKRGQGSYNEQYF. CDR3 in DNA: TGTGCCAGCAGCAAAAGGGGACAGGGTTCCTACAATGAGCAGTACTTC. Full variable domain (remainder filled in from reference TRBV7-3 and TRBJ2-5): GAGVSQTPSNKVTEKGKYVELRCDPISGHTALYWYRQSLGQGPEFLIYFQGTGAADDSGLPNDRFFAVRPEGSVSTLKIQRTERGDSAVYLCASSKRGQGSYNEQYFGPGTRLLVL.

This clonotype has a handful of counts. V gene TRBV6-6 combines with J gene TRBJ2-7, with a tentative D call TRBD2 (7 bases). Germline V gene lookup returns CDR1 MNHNY and CDR2 SVGAGI (reference sequence). The germline V and J ends were trimmed by 6 bases and 8 bases, with 23 bases remaining between them. This CDR3 spans 15 amino acids. The CDR3 protein is CASSEGGGAANKQYF. In DNA form, the CDR3 reads TGTGCCAGCAGCGAAGGTGGGGGGGCGGCCAATAAGCAGTACTTC.

This chain joins TRBV4-1 and TRBJ2-2; no clear D. V was pared by 6 bases and J by 4 bases, with 12 bases between. The CDR3 is 14 amino acids. Germline CDR1 is MGHRA and CDR2 is YSYEKL. CDR3 DNA: TGCGCCAGCAGTATAGGCAAGGGCACCGGGGAGCTGTTTTTT. The encoded protein is CASSIGKGTGELFF.

This clonotype has just a few counts. V and J are TRBV7-2 and TRBJ1-2, with TRBD1 as a possible D gene (6 bases). Trimming cost V 5 bases and J 0 bases, with 13 bases left between them. The germline V gene encodes CDR1 SGHTA and CDR2 FQGNSA. CDR3 length: 15 amino acids. The CDR3, as DNA: TGTGCCAGCAGCACTAACAGGGTAGCTAACTATGGCTACACCTTC. Protein product: CASSTNRVANYGYTF. Full variable domain (outside the CDR3, taken from reference TRBV7-2 and TRBJ1-2): GAGVSQSPSNKVTEKGKDVELRCDPISGHTALYWYRQSLGQGLEFLIYFQGNSAPDKSGLPSDRFSAERTGGSVSTLTIQRTQQEDSAVYLCASSTNRVANYGYTFGSGTRLTVV.

The chain carries TRBV7-2 and TRBJ1-4; no clear D. The CDR3 totals 14 residues. CDR1 and CDR2 from the germline V gene are SGHTA and FQGNSA. V gave up 4 bases and J gave up 11 bases, with 17 bases separating them. CDR3: CASSSPGVNGKLFF. The CDR3 nucleotides read TGTGCCAGCAGCTCCCCCGGGGTGAATGGGAAACTGTTTTTT.

For this clonotype: The junction and the germline gene differ at one end; a read error may be behind it. The gene calls are TRBV4-1 and TRBJ1-3, with D unresolved. CDR3 length: 20 residues. The V gene's germline CDR1 is MGHRA and CDR2 YSYEKL. CDR3 residues: CASSRIDPWRQKSSGNTIYF. The CDR3, as DNA: TGCGCTAGCAGCCGCATCGACCCATGGCGGCAGAAAAGCTCTGGAAACACCATATATTTT.

The gene calls are TRBV7-6 and TRBJ2-5; weak D call: TRBD1 (5 bases). The germline gives CDR1 SGHVS, CDR2 FNYEAQ. The CDR3 runs to 16 residues. V dropped 1 base and J dropped 1 base, with 13 bases sitting between them. As DNA, the CDR3 is TGTGCCAGCAGCTTAGATAGCAGGGTATCCCAAGAGACCCAGTACTTC. It is translated as CASSLDSRVSQETQYF.

This clonotype was detected only a few times. The rearrangement joins TRBV12-3 or TRBV12-4 to TRBJ1-2; possibly TRBD1 for D (6 bases). The CDR3 is 11 residues long. The ends were cut back, 5 bases at V and 7 bases at J, with 8 bases in the middle. Here the CDR3 DNA reads TGTGCCAGCAGTCACAGGGCTGGCTACACCTTC. Translating it yields CASSHRAGYTF.

The J gene is TRBJ2-1, the V gene TRBV6-5; D is undetermined. Germline CDR1 and CDR2: MNHEY and SVGAGI. Trimming shortened V by 8 bases and J by 6 bases, and 17 bases separated the two germline ends. CDR3 length: 14 amino acids. The CDR3 coding sequence is TGTGCCAGCGGACCCTCAAATGGGGTCAATGAGCAGTTCTTC. It translates to CASGPSNGVNEQFF.

The chain employs TRBV25-1 and TRBJ1-5; 9 bases match TRBD1. J lost 12 bases, V lost 3 bases, and 12 bases had no gene match. The CDR3 loop spans 15 amino acids. Per the germline V gene, CDR1 is MGHDK and CDR2 is SYGVNS. CDR3 residues: CASSDSGTGKRVQHF. In DNA, the CDR3 is TGTGCCAGCAGTGATTCCGGGACAGGGAAGAGGGTCCAGCATTTT.

The sample holds a few counts of this clonotype. The V and J genes are TRBV7-9 and TRBJ2-5, with 7 positions matching TRBD2. The CDR3 is 16 amino acids. J lost 3 bases, V lost 2 bases, and 9 bases had no gene match. Germline values: CDR1 SEHNR, CDR2 FQNEAQ (reference sequence). The CDR3 region is CASSLLGGKTKETQYF. DNA for the CDR3: TGTGCCAGCAGCTTATTGGGGGGGAAGACAAAAGAGACCCAGTACTTC.

This clonotype was found many times. The chain uses TRBV10-3 and TRBJ2-1; D possibly corresponds to TRBD2 (5 bases). This CDR3 has 13 residues. The V gene lost 2 bases and the J gene lost 6 bases, with 8 bases spanning the gap. In germline, CDR1 is ENHRY, CDR2 SYGVKD. The CDR3 coding sequence is TGTGCCATCAGTGAGGTGACTACCAATGAGCAGTTCTTC. This sequence encodes CAISEVTTNEQFF.

In DNA, the CDR3 is TGTGCCAGCAGTTACTCTCAGAGGGACAGGTACAATCAGCCCCAGCATTTT. Protein sequence: CASSYSQRDRYNQPQHF. This chain uses TRBV6-6 with TRBJ1-5, with 8 bases matching TRBD1. The CDR3 has 17 residues. The V and J ends lost 0 bases and 3 bases, in that order; junction bases with no gene match: 7. From germline, CDR1 is MNHNY and CDR2 SVGAGI (reference sequence).

The J gene is TRBJ2-7, the V gene TRBV6-2 or TRBV6-3, with D uncertain. Germline V gene lookup returns CDR1 MNHEY and CDR2 SVGEGT. This CDR3 comprises 15 residues. V shed 4 bases and J shed 3 bases, with 16 bases lying between them. The CDR3, as DNA: TGTGCCAGCAGTTCCCGACGCGGAGCAGTCTACGAGCAGTACTTC. This sequence encodes CASSSRRGAVYEQYF.

This rearrangement joins TRBV28 to TRBJ1-2; 11 positions match TRBD1. Trimming at V came to 6 bases and at J to 7 bases, leaving 10 bases not matched to a gene. The CDR3 is 15 residues long. Germline V lookup: CDR1 MDHEN, CDR2 SYDVKM. Written as DNA, the CDR3 is TGTGCCAGCAGCCCCACAGGACAGGGGGCTCTTGGCTACACCTTC. This gives the protein CASSPTGQGALGYTF.

The sample holds a few counts of this clonotype. This chain links TRBV27 with TRBJ1-5; D is perhaps TRBD1 (6 bases). Germline V gene lookup returns CDR1 MNHEY and CDR2 SMNVEV (reference sequence). Trimming cost V 1 base and J 6 bases, with 13 bases left between them. This CDR3 region has 15 residues. This chain's CDR3 is CASSLLTGAGQPQHF. The CDR3 DNA is TGTGCCAGCAGTTTATTGACGGGGGCAGGTCAGCCCCAGCATTTT.

This clonotype was observed a single time. This sequence may be a read error, since a much larger clone differs from it by one base. The CDR3 ends on some other residue instead of the conserved phenylalanine or tryptophan, so this is likely a read error. This CDR3 reads CSATIGPRRPYNEQFL. The CDR3 region has the DNA TGCAGTGCTACCATCGGGCCCCGAAGGCCCTACAATGAGCAGTTCCTC. The chain has TRBV20-1 and TRBJ2-1; D uncertain. Germline V CDR1 and CDR2: DFQATT, SNEGSKA (reference sequence). The CDR3 runs 16 residues. Trimming left V 4 bases short and J 2 bases short, with 18 bases between.

The genes are TRBV20-1 and TRBJ1-2, with TRBD1 as a possible D gene (6 bases). V lost 6 bases to trimming and J lost 5 bases, with 19 bases between them. The CDR3 totals 14 residues. Germline V gives CDR1 DFQATT, CDR2 SNEGSKA (reference sequence). The CDR3 spells CSAKGGAGLYGYTF. As DNA, the CDR3 is TGCAGTGCAAAGGGGGGGGCTGGGTTGTATGGCTACACCTTC.

The chain employs TRBV12-3 or TRBV12-4 and TRBJ1-6, with 7 bases matching TRBD1. The CDR3 covers 16 residues. Trimming took 6 bases from V and 7 from J; bases not matched to a gene: 12. The CDR3: CASRDRVGEKNSPLHF. The CDR3 DNA sequence: TGTGCCAGCAGAGACAGGGTTGGTGAAAAAAATTCACCCCTCCACTTT.

This clonotype appeared a few times. V and J are TRBV12-3 or TRBV12-4 and TRBJ2-3; D gene unclear. The length of the CDR3 is 13 residues. V was cut by 7 bases and J by 2 bases, with 10 bases left in between. In DNA, the CDR3 is TGTGCCAGCACCCGGGTCGCCACAGATACGCAGTATTTT. Protein sequence: CASTRVATDTQYF.